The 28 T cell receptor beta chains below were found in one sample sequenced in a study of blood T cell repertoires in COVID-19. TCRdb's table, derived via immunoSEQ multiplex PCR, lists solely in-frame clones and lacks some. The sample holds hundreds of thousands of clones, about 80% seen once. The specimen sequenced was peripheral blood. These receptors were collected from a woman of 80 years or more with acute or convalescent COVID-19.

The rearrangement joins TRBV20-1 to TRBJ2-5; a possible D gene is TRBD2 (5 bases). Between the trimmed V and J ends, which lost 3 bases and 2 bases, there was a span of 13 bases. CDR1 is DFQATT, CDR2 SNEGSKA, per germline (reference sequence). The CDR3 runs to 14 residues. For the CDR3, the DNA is TGCAGTGCTAGTGGTGGCCCGGGGCAAGAGACCCAGTACTTC. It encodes CSASGGPGQETQYF.

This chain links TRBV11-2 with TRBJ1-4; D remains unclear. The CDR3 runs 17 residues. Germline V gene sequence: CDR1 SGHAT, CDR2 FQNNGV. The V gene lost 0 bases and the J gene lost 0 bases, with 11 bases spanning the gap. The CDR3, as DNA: TGTGCCAGCAGCTTAGATCGTTATAGCACAACTAATGAAAAACTGTTTTTT. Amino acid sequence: CASSLDRYSTTNEKLFF.

CDR3 sequence reads: CASSLSPGYEQYF. Here the CDR3 DNA reads TGTGCCAGCAGTTTATCCCCAGGCTACGAGCAGTACTTC. V and J are TRBV12-3 or TRBV12-4 and TRBJ2-7, with unresolved D. Trimming took off 2 bases at V and 3 bases at J, with 8 bases between the two ends. This CDR3 is built from 13 residues.

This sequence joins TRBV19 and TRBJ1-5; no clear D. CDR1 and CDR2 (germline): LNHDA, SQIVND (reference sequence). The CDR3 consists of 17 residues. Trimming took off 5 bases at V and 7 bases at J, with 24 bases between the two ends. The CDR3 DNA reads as TGTGCCAGTAGTCCATGGCAGGAGGACGGTAATCAACAGCCCCAGCATTTT. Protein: CASSPWQEDGNQQPQHF.

The CDR3 DNA is TGCGCCAGCAGTGTGCGACACCTGAAGACTGGAAACACCATATATTTT. Translation: CASSVRHLKTGNTIYF. The chain couples TRBV10-1 to TRBJ1-3; no clear D gene. Germline CDR1 reads WNHNN; CDR2 reads SYGVQD (reference sequence). V was shortened by 4 bases and J by 2 bases, with 15 bases between the two germline ends. This CDR3 is built from 16 residues.

Written as DNA, the CDR3 is TGTGCCAGCAGCCCGGGGGGCACCGGGGAGCTGTTTTTT. Translating gives CASSPGGTGELFF. The genes are TRBV7-3 and TRBJ2-2, with TRBD2 matching over 7 bases. Trimming removed 5 bases from V and 4 bases from J; junction bases left unmatched: 1. CDR3 length equals 13 residues. In germline, CDR1 is SGHTA, CDR2 FQGTGA. The whole variable domain, filled in from reference TRBV7-3 and TRBJ2-2, reads GAGVSQTPSNKVTEKGKYVELRCDPISGHTALYWYRQSLGQGPEFLIYFQGTGAADDSGLPNDRFFAVRPEGSVSTLKIQRTERGDSAVYLCASSPGGTGELFFGEGSRLTVL.

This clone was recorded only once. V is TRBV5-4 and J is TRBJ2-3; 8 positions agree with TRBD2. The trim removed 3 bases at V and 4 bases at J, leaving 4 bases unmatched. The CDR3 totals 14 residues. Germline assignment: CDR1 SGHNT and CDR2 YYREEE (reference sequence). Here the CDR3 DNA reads TGTGCCAGCAGCTCGCGGGGGGCCGCAGATACGCAGTATTTT. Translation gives CASSSRGAADTQYF.

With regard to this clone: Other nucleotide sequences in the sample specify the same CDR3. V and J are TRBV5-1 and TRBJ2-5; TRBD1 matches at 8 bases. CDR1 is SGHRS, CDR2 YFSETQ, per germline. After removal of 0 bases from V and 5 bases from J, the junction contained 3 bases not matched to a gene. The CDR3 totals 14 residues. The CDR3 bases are TGCGCCAGCAGCTTGGCAGGGGGCGCGGAGACCCAGTACTTC. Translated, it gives CASSLAGGAETQYF.

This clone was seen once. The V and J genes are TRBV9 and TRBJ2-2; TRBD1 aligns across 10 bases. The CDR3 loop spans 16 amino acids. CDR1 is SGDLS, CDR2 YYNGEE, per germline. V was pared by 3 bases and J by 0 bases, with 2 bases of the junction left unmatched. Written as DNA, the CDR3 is TGTGCCAGCAGCGGGGGACAGGGGACGAACACCGGGGAGCTGTTTTTT. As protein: CASSGGQGTNTGELFF.

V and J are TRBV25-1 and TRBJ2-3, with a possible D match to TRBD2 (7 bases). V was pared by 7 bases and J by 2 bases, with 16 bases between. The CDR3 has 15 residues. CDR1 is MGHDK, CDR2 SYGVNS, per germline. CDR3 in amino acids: CASMSTGGPTDTQYF. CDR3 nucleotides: TGTGCCAGCATGTCGACGGGGGGCCCCACAGATACGCAGTATTTT.

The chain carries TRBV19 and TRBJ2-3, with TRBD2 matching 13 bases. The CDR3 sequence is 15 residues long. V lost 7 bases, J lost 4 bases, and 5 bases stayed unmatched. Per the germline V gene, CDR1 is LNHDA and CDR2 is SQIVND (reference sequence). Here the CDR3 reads CASIRTSGSPDTQYF. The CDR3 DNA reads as TGTGCCAGTATCCGGACTAGCGGGAGCCCAGATACGCAGTATTTT.

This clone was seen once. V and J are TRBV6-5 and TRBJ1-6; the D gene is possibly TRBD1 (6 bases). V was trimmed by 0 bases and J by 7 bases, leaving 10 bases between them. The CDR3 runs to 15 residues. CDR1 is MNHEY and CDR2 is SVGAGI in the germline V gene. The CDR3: CASSYSRQGNSPLHF. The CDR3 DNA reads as TGTGCCAGCAGTTACTCGAGGCAGGGGAATTCACCCCTCCACTTT.

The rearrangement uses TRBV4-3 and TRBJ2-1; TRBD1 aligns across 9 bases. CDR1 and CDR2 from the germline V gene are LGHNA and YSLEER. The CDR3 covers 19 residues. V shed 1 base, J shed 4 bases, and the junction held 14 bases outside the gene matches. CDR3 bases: TGCGCCAGCAGCCAAGCCTTTCTTTTTCCCGGGACAGGGTACAATGAGCAGTTCTTC. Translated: CASSQAFLFPGTGYNEQFF.

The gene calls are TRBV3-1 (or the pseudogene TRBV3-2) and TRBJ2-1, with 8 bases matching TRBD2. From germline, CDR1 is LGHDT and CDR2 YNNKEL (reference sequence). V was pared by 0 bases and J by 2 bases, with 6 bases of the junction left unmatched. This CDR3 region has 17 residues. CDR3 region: CASSQEPLAGTYNEQFF. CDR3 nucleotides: TGTGCCAGCAGCCAAGAACCGTTAGCGGGAACCTACAATGAGCAGTTCTTC.

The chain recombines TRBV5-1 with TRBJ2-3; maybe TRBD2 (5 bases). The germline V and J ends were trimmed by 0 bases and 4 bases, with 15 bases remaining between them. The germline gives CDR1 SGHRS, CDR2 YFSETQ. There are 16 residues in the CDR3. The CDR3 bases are TGCGCCAGCAGCTTGGGAGCGGCCACCTGGGCAGATACGCAGTATTTT. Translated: CASSLGAATWADTQYF.

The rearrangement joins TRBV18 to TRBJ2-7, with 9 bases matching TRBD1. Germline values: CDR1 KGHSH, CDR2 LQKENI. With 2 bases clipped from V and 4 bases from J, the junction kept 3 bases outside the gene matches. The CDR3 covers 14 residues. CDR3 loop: CASSPDRGRYEQYF. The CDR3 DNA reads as TGTGCCAGCTCACCAGACAGGGGGAGGTACGAGCAGTACTTC.

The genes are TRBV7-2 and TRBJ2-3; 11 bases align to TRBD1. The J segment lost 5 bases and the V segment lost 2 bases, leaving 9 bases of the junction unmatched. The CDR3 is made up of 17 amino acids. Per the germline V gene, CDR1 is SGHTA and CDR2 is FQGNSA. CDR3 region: CASSLSGTGGGGDTQYF. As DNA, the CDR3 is TGTGCCAGCAGCTTATCTGGGACAGGGGGAGGTGGAGATACGCAGTATTTT.

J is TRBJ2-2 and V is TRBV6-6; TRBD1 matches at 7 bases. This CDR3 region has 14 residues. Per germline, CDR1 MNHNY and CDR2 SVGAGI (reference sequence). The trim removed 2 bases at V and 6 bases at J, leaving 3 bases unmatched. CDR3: CASSYRGPAGELFF. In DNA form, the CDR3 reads TGTGCCAGCAGTTACAGGGGGCCGGCCGGGGAGCTGTTTTTT.

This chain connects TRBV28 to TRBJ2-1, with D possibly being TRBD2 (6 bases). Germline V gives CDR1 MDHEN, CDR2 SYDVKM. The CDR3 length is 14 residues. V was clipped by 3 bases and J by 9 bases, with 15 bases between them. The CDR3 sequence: CASSFAGSITEQFF. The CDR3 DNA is TGTGCCAGCAGTTTTGCGGGAAGCATAACTGAGCAGTTCTTC.

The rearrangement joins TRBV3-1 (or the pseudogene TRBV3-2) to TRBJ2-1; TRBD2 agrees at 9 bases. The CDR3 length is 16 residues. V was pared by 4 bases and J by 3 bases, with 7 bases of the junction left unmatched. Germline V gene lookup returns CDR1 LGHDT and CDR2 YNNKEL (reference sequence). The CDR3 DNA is TGTGCCAGCAGCCTTAGCGGGAGCCGGAGCTACAATGAGCAGTTCTTC. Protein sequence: CASSLSGSRSYNEQFF.

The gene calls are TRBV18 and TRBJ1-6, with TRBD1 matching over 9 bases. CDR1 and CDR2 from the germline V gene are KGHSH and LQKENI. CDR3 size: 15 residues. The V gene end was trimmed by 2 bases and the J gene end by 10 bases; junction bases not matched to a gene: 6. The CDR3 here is CASSPGGQGWSPLHF. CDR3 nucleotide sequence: TGTGCCAGCTCACCAGGTGGACAGGGGTGGTCACCCCTCCACTTT.

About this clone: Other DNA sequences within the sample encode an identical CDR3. For the CDR3, the DNA is TGTGCCAGCAGCTTAGGTGGGACTAGCTACGAGCAGTACTTC. Protein product: CASSLGGTSYEQYF. V gene TRBV7-2 combines with J gene TRBJ2-7, with TRBD2 matching over 8 bases. Germline-derived CDR1 and CDR2 are SGHTA and FQGNSA. The ends lost 1 base at V and 3 bases at J; junction bases unmatched: 2. This CDR3 has 14 residues.

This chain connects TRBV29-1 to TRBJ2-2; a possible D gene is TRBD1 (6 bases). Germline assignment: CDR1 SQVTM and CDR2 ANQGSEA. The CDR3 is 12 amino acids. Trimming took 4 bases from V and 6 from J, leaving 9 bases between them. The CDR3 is CSVGRGSGELFF. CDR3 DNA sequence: TGCAGCGTTGGTAGGGGGTCCGGGGAGCTGTTTTTT.

The CDR3 region is CASSITGGDSPLHF. CDR3 nucleotide sequence: TGTGCCAGTAGTATTACAGGGGGTGATTCACCCCTCCACTTT. The V gene is TRBV19, the J gene TRBJ1-6, with 8 bases fitting TRBD1. Germline V CDR1 and CDR2: LNHDA, SQIVND (reference sequence). The CDR3 covers 14 residues. V gave up 3 bases and J gave up 8 bases; unmatched junction bases: 3.

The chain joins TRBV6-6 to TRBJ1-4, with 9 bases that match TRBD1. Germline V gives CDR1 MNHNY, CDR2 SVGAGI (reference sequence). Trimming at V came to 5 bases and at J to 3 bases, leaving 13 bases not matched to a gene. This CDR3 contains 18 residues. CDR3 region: CASSPQTGGAGANEKLFF. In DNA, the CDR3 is TGTGCCAGCAGTCCCCAAACAGGGGGCGCAGGGGCTAATGAAAAACTGTTTTTT.

The CDR3: CASSAQGVNYGYTF. DNA of the CDR3: TGTGCCAGCTCAGCCCAAGGGGTTAACTATGGCTACACCTTC. The gene calls are TRBV18 and TRBJ1-2; maybe TRBD1 (5 bases). The germline CDR1 and CDR2 sequences are KGHSH and LQKENI. The CDR3 runs 14 residues. Deletions cut 5 bases from V and 1 base from J, with 11 bases between.

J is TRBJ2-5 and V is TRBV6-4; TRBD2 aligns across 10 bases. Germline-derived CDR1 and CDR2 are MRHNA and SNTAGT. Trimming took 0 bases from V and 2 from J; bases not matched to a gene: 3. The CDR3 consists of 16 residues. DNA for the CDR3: TGTGCCAGCAGTGACTCGGCTAGCGGGGGTCAAGAGACCCAGTACTTC. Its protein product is CASSDSASGGQETQYF.

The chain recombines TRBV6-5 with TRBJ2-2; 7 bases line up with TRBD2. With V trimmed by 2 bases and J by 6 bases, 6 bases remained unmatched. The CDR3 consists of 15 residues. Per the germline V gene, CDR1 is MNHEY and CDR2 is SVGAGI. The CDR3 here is CASSYRRGGAGELFF. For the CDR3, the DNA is TGTGCCAGCAGTTACCGCCGTGGGGGGGCCGGGGAGCTGTTTTTT.